Sequencing of this TCR beta chain was carried out in a study of control samples from healthy donors and cancer patients. Assay used: immunoSEQ multiplex PCR; TCRdb lists only in-frame clones, some missing. The top ten hold about 3.2% of the sample, which has 100,000 to 150,000 clones, roughly 90% seen once. The CDR3 covers 15 residues. Germline CDR1 MNHEY, CDR2 SMNVEV (reference sequence). V was clipped by 2 bases and J by 2 bases, with 11 bases between them. The chain links TRBV27 to TRBJ2-3, with no clear D. The receptor was derived from a man aged 45-65 years in good health. Sequencing used blood. DNA of the CDR3: TGTGCCAGCAGTTTAGGTGGGCAAAACACAGATACGCAGTATTTT. Residues: CASSLGGQNTDTQYF.